Listed here are 2 T cell receptor beta chains from one sample, sequenced in a study of beta chain features in type 1 diabetes. Expressed TCRB transcripts were sequenced because the isolated RNA had all been reverse transcribed beforehand. Data came from immunoSEQ multiplex PCR; TCRdb stores just in-frame clones and leaves some out. Here the sample spans 900,000 or so clones, under 20% being singletons. The specimen was naive CD4+ T cells from blood. These receptors all stem from a woman younger than 35 in good health.

This clone was seen only a few times. The CDR3 reads CASSSGQGTEAFF. The CDR3, as DNA: TGTGCCAGCAGCTCCGGACAGGGGACTGAAGCTTTCTTT. The rearrangement joins TRBV7-6 to TRBJ1-1; 9 bases are shared with TRBD1. The CDR3 spans 13 residues. In germline, CDR1 is SGHVS, CDR2 FNYEAQ. Trimming took 4 bases from V and 5 from J; bases not matched to a gene: 2. Full variable domain (missing parts from reference TRBV7-6 and TRBJ1-1): GAGVSQSPRYKVTKRGQDVALRCDPISGHVSLYWYRQALGQGPEFLTYFNYEAQQDKSGLPNDRFSAERPEGSISTLTIQRTEQRDSAMYRCASSSGQGTEAFFGQGTRLTVV.

This rearrangement joins TRBV18 to TRBJ2-3; no definite D call. This CDR3 contains 15 residues. The ends were cut back, 2 bases at V and 1 base at J, with 10 bases in the middle. Looked up from germline, CDR1 is KGHSH and CDR2 is LQKENI. CDR3 nucleotide sequence: TGTGCCAGCTCACCAGATGGCAGAGGCACAGATACGCAGTATTTT. Amino acid sequence: CASSPDGRGTDTQYF.